A single sample is the source of the 27 T cell receptor beta chains below, sequenced in a study of memory CD4+ T cells and cytomegalovirus serostatus. Single viable CD3+CD4+CD8-CD45RO+ cells were sorted as the memory CD4+ T cells. Assay used: immunoSEQ multiplex PCR; TCRdb lists only in-frame clones, some missing. This table holds almost 55,000 clones, around three quarters found once. Sequencing was done on a sample of memory CD4+ T cells from blood. All receptors derive from an adult in good health and CMV-seronegative.

J is TRBJ2-3 and V is TRBV4-2; the match to TRBD2 covers 9 bases. Germline CDR1 is LGHNA and CDR2 is YNFKEQ. This CDR3 is built from 18 residues. J gave up 9 bases and V 0 bases, and 16 bases lay outside the gene matches. CDR3 DNA sequence: TGTGCCAGCAGCCAAGATCCTTGGGTAATAGCGGGGGCAATAACGCAGTATTTT. Protein: CASSQDPWVIAGAITQYF.

The chain links TRBV28 to TRBJ1-5; maybe TRBD1 (6 bases). This CDR3 contains 16 residues. The V gene's germline CDR1 is MDHEN and CDR2 SYDVKM. Trimming took 7 bases from V and 4 from J, leaving 20 bases between them. The CDR3 coding sequence is TGTGCCAGCACCGCGATCGACCGGACAGATAATCAGCCCCAGCATTTT. Encoded protein: CASTAIDRTDNQPQHF.

The chain combines TRBV27 with TRBJ2-5; D gene ambiguous. The CDR3 has 14 residues. Per germline, CDR1 MNHEY and CDR2 SMNVEV (reference sequence). The V end was cut by 4 bases, the J end by 5 bases, with 14 bases between. In nucleotides, the CDR3 is TGTGCCAGCAGTTCCCTCCTAGTTCAGGAGACCCAGTACTTC. Its protein is CASSSLLVQETQYF.

The rearrangement joins TRBV28 to TRBJ1-5; D not certain. Between the trimmed V and J ends, which lost 6 bases and 2 bases, there was a span of 14 bases. Germline CDR1 is MDHEN and CDR2 is SYDVKM. This CDR3 region has 15 residues. For the CDR3, the DNA is TGTGCCAGCAGCCTAGTGGGATCGGGCAATCAGCCCCAGCATTTT. Translation gives CASSLVGSGNQPQHF.

This clone occurred a few times. The chain has TRBV5-1 and TRBJ1-1; no definite D call. Germline CDR1 reads SGHRS; CDR2 reads YFSETQ. The CDR3 totals 14 residues. With 0 bases removed from V and 6 bases from J, the gap between germline ends came to 12 bases. The CDR3 is CASSLDSTDPEAFF. CDR3 bases: TGCGCCAGCAGCTTGGACAGCACGGACCCTGAAGCTTTCTTT. The full variable domain, rest sourced from reference TRBV5-1 and TRBJ1-1, is KAGVTQTPRYLIKTRGQQVTLSCSPISGHRSVSWYQQTPGQGLQFLFEYFSETQRNKGNFPGRFSGRQFSNSRSEMNVSTLELGDSALYLCASSLDSTDPEAFFGQGTRLTVV.

This chain joins TRBV28 and TRBJ1-6; 10 nucleotides line up with TRBD1. This CDR3 comprises 13 residues. Trimming removed 8 bases from V and 7 bases from J; junction bases left unmatched: 2. In germline, CDR1 is MDHEN, CDR2 SYDVKM. In nucleotides, the CDR3 is TGTGCCAGCTGGGACAGGGGCAATTCACCCCTCCACTTT. Translated, it gives CASWDRGNSPLHF.

The chain carries TRBV18 and TRBJ1-1; D gene uncertain. Germline V gives CDR1 KGHSH, CDR2 LQKENI. This CDR3 is 14 amino acids long. Trimming cost V 0 bases and J 4 bases, with 9 bases left between them. The CDR3 region has the DNA TGTGCCAGCTCACCACCAAGGGTACGCACTGAAGCTTTCTTT. Its translation: CASSPPRVRTEAFF.

The rearrangement joins TRBV28 to TRBJ1-2; the match to TRBD1 covers 7 bases. V shed 5 bases, J shed 7 bases, and the junction held 7 bases outside the gene matches. CDR1 is MDHEN and CDR2 is SYDVKM in the germline V gene. The CDR3 extends over 13 amino acids. The CDR3 protein is CASSRTGAGGYTF. DNA for the CDR3: TGTGCCAGCAGTAGAACAGGGGCTGGTGGCTACACCTTC.

The genes are TRBV6-6 and TRBJ1-5; TRBD1 agrees at 9 bases. Germline V gives CDR1 MNHNY, CDR2 SVGAGI (reference sequence). Trimming cost V 2 bases and J 9 bases; bases outside gene matches: 8. The CDR3 totals 15 residues. The chain's CDR3 is CASSYVQGAGTPQHF. Written as DNA, the CDR3 is TGTGCCAGCAGTTACGTACAGGGGGCCGGGACGCCCCAGCATTTT.

This rearrangement joins TRBV7-9 to TRBJ1-6, with 9 bases matching TRBD1. Germline-derived CDR1 and CDR2 are SEHNR and FQNEAQ (reference sequence). The CDR3 loop spans 16 amino acids. V dropped 3 bases and J dropped 6; count of bases not matched to a gene: 6. The CDR3 reads CASSFKTGGSNSPLHF. The CDR3 DNA reads TGTGCCAGCAGCTTTAAGACAGGGGGATCTAATTCACCCCTCCACTTT.

This clone has only one observation. The chain couples TRBV5-5 to TRBJ1-3; D remains ambiguous. The germline gives CDR1 SGHKS, CDR2 YYEKEE (reference sequence). V shed 0 bases and J shed 4 bases, with 2 bases lying between them. CDR3 length: 12 residues. CDR3 bases: TGTGCCAGCAGCTTGGGGGGAAACACCATATATTTT. Amino acids: CASSLGGNTIYF.

This chain uses TRBV28 with TRBJ2-5; D unclear. The germline CDR1 and CDR2 sequences are MDHEN and SYDVKM. The CDR3 extends over 12 amino acids. V lost 6 bases and J lost 7, with 12 bases in between. CDR3 amino acids: CASSPDPATQYF. The DNA for the CDR3 is TGTGCCAGCAGCCCCGATCCCGCGACCCAGTACTTC.

This chain connects TRBV5-1 to TRBJ2-5; D gene ambiguous. Germline-derived CDR1 and CDR2 are SGHRS and YFSETQ. This CDR3 region has 15 residues. Trimming stripped 7 bases from V and 5 bases from J, with 21 bases between. The CDR3 nucleotides are TGCGCCAGCGGAGCTTGGAACGGGTATGGGGAGACCCAGTACTTC. This gives the protein CASGAWNGYGETQYF. The full variable domain, rest sourced from reference TRBV5-1 and TRBJ2-5, is KAGVTQTPRYLIKTRGQQVTLSCSPISGHRSVSWYQQTPGQGLQFLFEYFSETQRNKGNFPGRFSGRQFSNSRSEMNVSTLELGDSALYLCASGAWNGYGETQYFGPGTRLLVL.

The chain has TRBV7-9 and TRBJ2-1, with 10 bases fitting TRBD2. J lost 6 bases, V lost 3 bases, and 5 bases had no gene match. CDR3 length equals 15 residues. CDR1 and CDR2 (germline): SEHNR, FQNEAQ (reference sequence). As DNA, the CDR3 is TGTGCCAGCAGCTTGCTAGCGGGAGTGACCAATGAGCAGTTCTTC. It specifies CASSLLAGVTNEQFF.

In this sample, this clone turned up a few times. This chain connects TRBV6-5 to TRBJ2-7; unclear D gene. The length of the CDR3 is 15 residues. V gave up 10 bases and J gave up 0 bases, with 19 bases separating them. CDR1 MNHEY and CDR2 SVGAGI come from the germline V gene. In DNA form, the CDR3 reads TGTGCCACCACCGCGTGGGCTCTGACCTCCTACGAGCAGTACTTC. This sequence encodes CATTAWALTSYEQYF.

This sequence joins TRBV19 and TRBJ2-1; D call uncertain. The CDR3 is 14 amino acids. V shed 1 base and J shed 7 bases, with 11 bases lying between them. CDR1 and CDR2 from the germline V gene are LNHDA and SQIVND (reference sequence). The CDR3 reads CASSIGPQSNEQFF. In DNA, the CDR3 is TGTGCCAGTAGTATAGGGCCCCAAAGTAATGAGCAGTTCTTC.

This clone was seen only once. The rearrangement uses TRBV5-6 and TRBJ1-2; 8 bases line up with TRBD1. CDR1 is SGHDT, CDR2 YYEEEE, per germline. The CDR3 is 17 residues long. Trimming took 2 bases from V and 0 from J; bases not matched to a gene: 9. CDR3 DNA: TGTGCCAGCAGCTTATTGCAGGGGGCGCGAGCTAACTATGGCTACACCTTC. Its protein is CASSLLQGARANYGYTF.

This clone has a handful of counts. The chain's CDR3 is CSVETGIKTQYF. The CDR3 DNA is TGCAGCGTTGAAACAGGGATAAAGACCCAGTACTTC. V usage is TRBV29-1 and J usage is TRBJ2-5; D may be TRBD1 (6 bases). This CDR3 region has 12 residues. Trimming took 2 bases from V and 6 from J, leaving 10 bases between them. Germline CDR1 and CDR2: SQVTM and ANQGSEA.

Worth noting for this clone: Relative to the germline gene, one junction end is altered; a read error may explain this. CDR3 coding DNA: TGTGCTAGCAGCTACGAGCAGTACTTC. The encoded protein is CASSYEQYF. The rearrangement joins TRBV7-9 to TRBJ2-7; D is uncertain. The CDR3 runs 9 residues. The V gene's germline CDR1 is SEHNR and CDR2 FQNEAQ (reference sequence).

The chain joins TRBV14 to TRBJ2-5, with D uncertain. The CDR3 is made up of 13 amino acids. Trimming shortened V by 0 bases and J by 7 bases, and 9 bases separated the two germline ends. The germline gives CDR1 SGHDN, CDR2 FVKESK. The DNA of the CDR3 is TGTGCCAGCAGCCAAGATACAAGGTGGACCCAGTACTTC. It specifies CASSQDTRWTQYF.

The J gene is TRBJ1-5, the V gene TRBV27, with D perhaps matching TRBD1 (6 bases). Germline CDR1 MNHEY, CDR2 SMNVEV (reference sequence). V was clipped by 8 bases and J by 3 bases, with 11 bases between them. This CDR3 comprises 13 residues. CDR3 DNA sequence: TGTGCCAGCCAAACAGGGTTCAATCAGCCCCAGCATTTT. Residues: CASQTGFNQPQHF.

This chain connects TRBV9 to TRBJ2-7; 8 bases are a match to TRBD2. Germline CDR1 is SGDLS and CDR2 is YYNGEE. Unmatched junction bases numbered 0, after V lost 0 bases and J lost 1 base. The CDR3 extends over 14 amino acids. The CDR3 spells CASSVGGRSYEQYF. For the CDR3, the DNA is TGTGCCAGCAGCGTAGGCGGGAGGTCCTACGAGCAGTACTTC.

This chain uses TRBV18 with TRBJ1-5; D uncertain. Trimming shortened V by 3 bases and J by 4 bases, and 13 bases separated the two germline ends. There are 15 residues in the CDR3. Germline CDR1 KGHSH, CDR2 LQKENI. The CDR3 DNA is TGTGCCAGCTCACCTGGCGTGGGTCCAAATCAGCCCCAGCATTTT. Amino acids: CASSPGVGPNQPQHF.

Only one count was recorded for this clone. The chain is built from TRBV2 and TRBJ1-2; D is possibly TRBD1 (5 bases). Germline V CDR1 and CDR2: SNHLY, FYNNEI. The CDR3 runs to 14 residues. Trimming took off 0 bases at V and 6 bases at J, with 11 bases between the two ends. This CDR3 is CASSEARGADGYTF. CDR3 DNA: TGTGCCAGCAGTGAAGCAAGGGGCGCGGATGGCTACACCTTC.

The rearrangement uses TRBV2 and TRBJ1-1; the match to TRBD1 covers 8 bases. CDR1 SNHLY and CDR2 FYNNEI come from the germline V gene. V shed 8 bases and J 1 base; nucleotides not matched to a gene: 9. CDR3 length equals 15 residues. The CDR3 sequence: CASGARTGRNTEAFF. The CDR3 DNA follows: TGTGCCAGCGGAGCGCGGACAGGGAGGAACACTGAAGCTTTCTTT.

The sample holds one count of this clone. The CDR3 loop reads CASSDRGYTDTQYF. For the CDR3, the DNA is TGTGCCAGCAGTGACAGGGGATACACAGATACGCAGTATTTT. The J gene is TRBJ2-3, the V gene TRBV25-1; D may be TRBD1 (6 bases). The V and J ends lost 3 bases and 2 bases respectively, with 9 bases between them. The germline CDR1 and CDR2 sequences are MGHDK and SYGVNS. This CDR3 region has 14 residues.

The genes are TRBV11-3 and TRBJ2-2; 9 positions agree with TRBD1. This CDR3 comprises 16 residues. Germline CDR1 and CDR2: SGHNT and YENEEA. Trimming removed 1 base from V and 0 bases from J; junction bases left unmatched: 0. Here the CDR3 reads CASSLGQGANTGELFF. The DNA for the CDR3 is TGTGCCAGCAGCTTAGGACAGGGGGCGAACACCGGGGAGCTGTTTTTT.